These 27 T cell receptor beta chains originate from one sample sequenced in a study of T cell responses to AZD1222 COVID-19 vaccine. Assay used: immunoSEQ multiplex PCR; TCRdb lists only in-frame clones, some missing. Of 85,000 to 130,000 clones in the sample, roughly nine tenths are singletons; the top ten hold 2.5% to 4%. This specimen consisted of peripheral blood, obtained 28 days after the second dose of the MenACWY control vaccine. The receptor source for this set is an adult who received the MenACWY meningococcal vaccine as a control.

This clone was counted only a few times. The rearrangement links TRBV4-2 to TRBJ1-1; D gene ambiguous. CDR3 length: 14 residues. Between the trimmed V and J ends, which lost 4 bases and 0 bases, there was a span of 9 bases. CDR1 and CDR2 (germline): LGHNA, YNFKEQ. CDR3 sequence reads: CASSLEGMNTEAFF. The CDR3 DNA reads TGTGCCAGCAGCCTAGAGGGCATGAACACTGAAGCTTTCTTT.

The chain is built from TRBV28 and TRBJ1-6; a weak D match, TRBD1 (6 bases). Per the germline V gene, CDR1 is MDHEN and CDR2 is SYDVKM. V lost 7 bases and J lost 7, with 17 bases in between. The CDR3 has 15 residues. CDR3 nucleotide sequence: TGTGCCAGCAATCCCCCAGGGGCTCGGAATTCACCCCTCCACTTT. Translated: CASNPPGARNSPLHF.

The chain joins TRBV18 to TRBJ1-3; 9 bases align to TRBD1. The V gene end was trimmed by 4 bases and the J gene end by 0 bases; junction bases not matched to a gene: 1. This CDR3 has 15 residues. CDR1 and CDR2 from the germline V gene are KGHSH and LQKENI. CDR3 DNA: TGTGCCAGCTCACGGGACAGGGACTCTGGAAACACCATATATTTT. Amino acid sequence: CASSRDRDSGNTIYF.

This chain joins TRBV5-1 and TRBJ1-2; D remains ambiguous. Trimming removed 4 bases from V and 5 bases from J, with 21 bases in between. Germline-derived CDR1 and CDR2 are SGHRS and YFSETQ. The CDR3 extends over 16 amino acids. The CDR3 spells CASSTRVRFNTYGYTF. CDR3 in DNA: TGCGCCAGCAGCACCCGGGTCAGATTCAATACTTATGGCTACACCTTC.

The count of this clone is one. The CDR3: CAISGTATLNYGYTF. The CDR3 nucleotides read TGTGCCATCAGCGGGACAGCCACCCTTAACTATGGCTACACCTTC. J is TRBJ1-2 and V is TRBV10-3, with 7 bases matching TRBD1. After removal of 6 bases from V and 1 base from J, the junction contained 8 bases not matched to a gene. Germline CDR1 and CDR2: ENHRY and SYGVKD. The CDR3 spans 15 residues.

The chain employs TRBV11-3 and TRBJ2-3; D perhaps matches TRBD2 (5 bases). Germline assignment: CDR1 SGHNT and CDR2 YENEEA. The germline V and J ends were trimmed by 6 bases and 0 bases, with 16 bases remaining between them. The CDR3 covers 16 residues. The CDR3: CASSRSGGPSTDTQYF. CDR3 bases: TGTGCCAGCAGTAGGAGCGGCGGCCCTAGCACAGATACGCAGTATTTT.

CDR3 nucleotide sequence: TGTGCCAGCAGTCCGGACCCTAGAAACACCATATATTTT. It yields the protein CASSPDPRNTIYF. The gene calls are TRBV28 and TRBJ1-3, with D hard to call. CDR1 MDHEN and CDR2 SYDVKM come from the germline V gene. V was shortened by 5 bases and J by 5 bases, with 10 bases between the two germline ends. There are 13 residues in the CDR3. Full variable domain (missing parts from reference TRBV28 and TRBJ1-3): DVKVTQSSRYLVKRTGEKVFLECVQDMDHENMFWYRQDPGLGLRLIYFSYDVKMKEKGDIPEGYSVSREKKERFSLILESASTNQTSMYLCASSPDPRNTIYFGEGSWLTVV.

This clone appeared once. The chain has TRBV6-1 and TRBJ1-4, with 9 bases matching TRBD1. Per the germline V gene, CDR1 is MNHNS and CDR2 is SASEGT. This CDR3 is built from 16 residues. V was pared by 1 base and J by 8 bases, with 8 bases of the junction left unmatched. The CDR3 DNA reads TGTGCCAGCAGTGAAGGGGAGACAGGGGGATACGAAAAACTGTTTTTT. Protein product: CASSEGETGGYEKLFF.

The V and J genes are TRBV5-4 and TRBJ2-6; 11 bases line up with TRBD1. V lost 4 bases to trimming and J lost 5 bases; unmatched junction nucleotides: 8. CDR1 SGHNT and CDR2 YYREEE come from the germline V gene (reference sequence). CDR3 length: 17 amino acids. CDR3 residues: CASSHRDRGRRANVLTF. CDR3 in DNA: TGTGCCAGCAGCCACCGGGACAGGGGGAGAAGGGCCAACGTCCTGACTTTC.

A few counts support this clone. The chain joins TRBV7-9 to TRBJ2-2, with D unclear. The CDR3 covers 13 residues. Between the trimmed V and J ends, which lost 5 bases and 5 bases, there was a span of 9 bases. Germline assignment: CDR1 SEHNR and CDR2 FQNEAQ (reference sequence). CDR3 amino acids: CASSLLGTGELFF. The CDR3 DNA is TGTGCCAGCAGCCTCCTGGGGACCGGGGAGCTGTTTTTT.

The chain recombines TRBV24-1 with TRBJ2-5; possible D gene TRBD2, 6 bases. Germline V gene data show CDR1 as KGHDR and CDR2 as SFDVKD. The V gene lost 2 bases and the J gene lost 1 base, with 10 bases spanning the gap. The CDR3 contains 15 residues. The CDR3 sequence is CATSDYREPQETQYF. The CDR3 bases are TGTGCCACCAGTGATTACCGGGAGCCCCAAGAGACCCAGTACTTC.

The chain is built from TRBV6-6 and TRBJ1-2, with 8 bases matching TRBD1. The CDR3 is 15 residues long. Germline CDR1 MNHNY, CDR2 SVGAGI (reference sequence). V lost 5 bases, J lost 4 bases, and 9 bases stayed unmatched. DNA for the CDR3: TGTGCCAGCAGTCGCGACAGGGGTGGTGGCTATGGCTACACCTTC. Amino acid sequence: CASSRDRGGGYGYTF.

The chain links TRBV20-1 to TRBJ1-2, with unresolved D. The CDR3 is made up of 13 amino acids. CDR1 is DFQATT and CDR2 is SNEGSKA in the germline V gene (reference sequence). Trimming removed 3 bases at V and 2 bases at J, with 10 bases between. Here the CDR3 reads CSASLSGNYGYTF. The DNA for the CDR3 is TGCAGTGCTAGTCTCTCCGGGAACTATGGCTACACCTTC.

The genes are TRBV30 and TRBJ1-5, with 8 bases that match TRBD1. In germline, CDR1 is GTSNPN, CDR2 SVGIG (reference sequence). The CDR3 covers 18 residues. Trimming took 2 bases from V and 2 from J; bases not matched to a gene: 14. The CDR3 reads CAWSRDRIALMGNQPQHF. CDR3 coding DNA: TGTGCCTGGAGTAGGGACAGGATCGCTCTTATGGGCAATCAGCCCCAGCATTTT. The entire variable domain, with the rest obtained from reference TRBV30 and TRBJ1-5, is as follows: SQTIHQWPATLVQPVGSPLSLECTVEGTSNPNLYWYRQAAGRGLQLLFYSVGIGQISSEVPQNLSASRPQDRQFILSSKKLLLSDSGFYLCAWSRDRIALMGNQPQHFGDGTRLSIL.

V gene TRBV10-1 combines with J gene TRBJ2-7; D gene unclear. This CDR3 spans 13 amino acids. The V end lost 0 bases, the J end lost 4 bases, and 7 bases lay between the germline ends. CDR1 and CDR2 (germline): WNHNN, SYGVQD (reference sequence). The DNA for the CDR3 is TGCGCCAGCAGTGAGTCGCACATTTACGAGCAGTACTTC. Its protein is CASSESHIYEQYF.

This clone was observed a single time. The genes are TRBV3-1 (or the pseudogene TRBV3-2) and TRBJ2-6; tentatively, D is TRBD2 (6 bases). This CDR3 spans 17 amino acids. The V and J ends lost 2 bases and 1 base respectively, with 12 bases between them. Germline loops: CDR1 LGHDT, CDR2 YNNKEL (reference sequence). The CDR3 region is CASSQPATSSGANVLTF. CDR3 bases: TGTGCCAGCAGCCAACCCGCGACTAGTTCTGGGGCCAACGTCCTGACTTTC.

DNA of the CDR3: TGTGCCAATCAGGCCCGGGACCGAGACAATCAGCCCCAGCATTTT. Protein: CANQARDRDNQPQHF. V is TRBV28 and J is TRBJ1-5; tentative D call: TRBD1 (5 bases). The CDR3 extends over 15 amino acids. From germline, CDR1 is MDHEN and CDR2 SYDVKM. V shed 10 bases and J shed 3 bases, with 19 bases lying between them. Based on the CDR3 plus reference TRBV28 and TRBJ1-5, the full variable domain is DVKVTQSSRYLVKRTGEKVFLECVQDMDHENMFWYRQDPGLGLRLIYFSYDVKMKEKGDIPEGYSVSREKKERFSLILESASTNQTSMYLCANQARDRDNQPQHFGDGTRLSIL.

This rearrangement joins TRBV28 to TRBJ1-2; possibly TRBD1 for D (5 bases). Looked up from germline, CDR1 is MDHEN and CDR2 is SYDVKM. This CDR3 spans 16 amino acids. Deletions cut 5 bases from V and 5 bases from J, with 21 bases between. The CDR3 bases are TGTGCCAGCAGTCCCTCGGGGGTCGGCAGAGAGTATGGCTACACCTTC. Residues: CASSPSGVGREYGYTF.

This rearrangement joins TRBV29-1 to TRBJ1-2, with 9 bases aligning to TRBD1. The CDR3 loop spans 12 amino acids. Germline V gene data show CDR1 as SQVTM and CDR2 as ANQGSEA. Trimming at V came to 7 bases and at J to 9 bases, leaving 9 bases not matched to a gene. This CDR3 reads CSGRQGGGSYTF. DNA for the CDR3: TGCAGCGGGCGACAGGGGGGTGGGAGCTACACCTTC.

The chain combines TRBV6-5 with TRBJ2-7; D remains unclear. Germline CDR1 MNHEY, CDR2 SVGAGI. This CDR3 has 13 amino acids. With 2 bases removed from V and 6 bases from J, the gap between germline ends came to 11 bases. CDR3: CASSYQLEGEQYF. CDR3 bases: TGTGCCAGCAGTTACCAGTTAGAAGGCGAGCAGTACTTC.

The chain employs TRBV7-2 and TRBJ2-5; D not certain. This CDR3 has 14 amino acids. Trimming shortened V by 5 bases and J by 5 bases, and 15 bases separated the two germline ends. Germline assignment: CDR1 SGHTA and CDR2 FQGNSA. CDR3 in DNA: TGTGCCAGCAGCACAACACCTAACCGGGAGACCCAGTACTTC. Protein product: CASSTTPNRETQYF.

The gene calls are TRBV2 and TRBJ1-6, with D maybe TRBD1 (5 bases). Germline CDR1 is SNHLY and CDR2 is FYNNEI. V dropped 5 bases and J dropped 0 bases, with 5 bases sitting between them. The CDR3 covers 14 residues. CDR3 bases: TGTGCCAGCAGTCAGGGCTCCTATAATTCACCCCTCCACTTT. Translated: CASSQGSYNSPLHF.

V usage is TRBV7-9 and J usage is TRBJ2-7; tentatively, D is TRBD1 (5 bases). The V gene's germline CDR1 is SEHNR and CDR2 FQNEAQ (reference sequence). V was cut by 3 bases and J by 5 bases, with 14 bases left in between. CDR3 length: 14 residues. CDR3 nucleotide sequence: TGTGCCAGCAGCTTTTCCCAGGGTAGCCACGAGCAGTACTTC. Residues: CASSFSQGSHEQYF.

The V gene is TRBV6-5, the J gene TRBJ2-7; unclear D gene. V lost 0 bases and J lost 11, with 11 bases in between. The CDR3 consists of 12 residues. CDR1 and CDR2 from the germline V gene are MNHEY and SVGAGI. The CDR3 nucleotides read TGTGCCAGCAGTTACTCGAACAGCCAGAAGTACTTC. Translating gives CASSYSNSQKYF.

The CDR3 region is CASSSSGTGVYEQYF. DNA for the CDR3: TGTGCCAGCAGCAGTTCCGGGACAGGGGTATACGAGCAGTACTTC. The chain joins TRBV21-1 to TRBJ2-7; the D call TRBD1 from the table was never checked on the DNA. TRBV21-1 is a documented pseudogene. CDR3 size: 15 residues.

The chain recombines TRBV30 with TRBJ1-2, with a weak D call TRBD1 (6 bases). CDR1 GTSNPN and CDR2 SVGIG come from the germline V gene (reference sequence). The V gene lost 8 bases and the J gene lost 0 bases, with 13 bases spanning the gap. The CDR3 loop spans 13 amino acids. The CDR3 reads CALGDTTNYGYTF. The CDR3, as DNA: TGTGCCCTAGGGGACACTACTAACTATGGCTACACCTTC.

The chain employs TRBV7-9 and TRBJ1-5; D might be TRBD1 (5 bases). Trimming cost V 1 base and J 10 bases, with 17 bases left between them. Germline-derived CDR1 and CDR2 are SEHNR and FQNEAQ (reference sequence). CDR3 length equals 15 residues. The DNA of the CDR3 is TGTGCCAGCAGCTTAGGGGGCCTCGGTGGAGGTCCCCAGCATTTT. It specifies CASSLGGLGGGPQHF.